The 20 T cell receptor beta chains in this list originate from one sample, sequenced in a study of blood T cell repertoires in COVID-19. Sequencing used immunoSEQ multiplex PCR; TCRdb keeps in-frame clones, though not all of them. The table includes fewer than 300,000 clones, 82% detected once. The specimen was peripheral blood. These receptors came from a woman between 18 and 29 years old with acute or convalescent COVID-19.

This chain joins TRBV7-2 and TRBJ2-7, with 7 bases matching TRBD2. CDR1 SGHTA and CDR2 FQGNSA come from the germline V gene. V lost 1 base, J lost 0 bases, and 9 bases stayed unmatched. This CDR3 comprises 17 residues. The CDR3 here is CASSLVQARESSYEQYF. CDR3 sequence (DNA): TGTGCCAGCAGCTTAGTCCAGGCGCGGGAGAGCTCCTACGAGCAGTACTTC.

The chain uses TRBV6-5 and TRBJ2-7; TRBD1 matches 7 bases. Trimming took 6 bases from V and 3 from J; bases not matched to a gene: 11. Germline values: CDR1 MNHEY, CDR2 SVGAGI. CDR3 length: 15 amino acids. This CDR3 is CASRGGGRSNYEQYF. CDR3 coding DNA: TGTGCCAGCAGAGGGGGCGGGCGCTCCAACTACGAGCAGTACTTC.

This clone was observed a handful of times. The V call is TRBV11-3, the J call TRBJ2-2; D unclear. This CDR3 is built from 14 residues. Germline V lookup: CDR1 SGHNT, CDR2 YENEEA. V gave up 1 base and J gave up 2 bases, with 5 bases separating them. CDR3 nucleotide sequence: TGTGCCAGCAGCTTAGTTAGTAACACCGGGGAGCTGTTTTTT. This codes for CASSLVSNTGELFF.

The chain uses TRBV6-5 and TRBJ1-1; perhaps TRBD1 as D (6 bases). Germline V gene lookup returns CDR1 MNHEY and CDR2 SVGAGI. CDR3 length: 12 amino acids. V was trimmed by 5 bases and J by 7 bases, leaving 11 bases between them. CDR3 in amino acids: CASSRQGIEAFF. Written as DNA, the CDR3 is TGTGCCAGCAGTCGGCAGGGGATTGAAGCTTTCTTT.

The chain carries TRBV18 and TRBJ1-2; D might be TRBD1 (5 bases). V lost 5 bases to trimming and J lost 7 bases, with 17 bases between them. In germline, CDR1 is KGHSH, CDR2 LQKENI. This CDR3 spans 14 amino acids. This CDR3 is CASSLAGLGSGYTF. The DNA for the CDR3 is TGTGCCAGCTCATTAGCGGGACTGGGCTCTGGCTACACCTTC. Filled out from reference TRBV18 and TRBJ1-2, the complete variable domain reads NAGVMQNPRHLVRRRGQEARLRCSPMKGHSHVYWYRQLPEEGLKFMVYLQKENIIDESGMPKERFSAEFPKEGPSILRIQQVVRGDSAAYFCASSLAGLGSGYTFGSGTRLTVV.

J is TRBJ2-1 and V is TRBV18, with TRBD2 matching 10 bases. Germline lookup yields CDR1 KGHSH and CDR2 LQKENI. After removal of 4 bases from V and 7 bases from J, the junction contained 7 bases not matched to a gene. This CDR3 is 15 amino acids long. CDR3 nucleotides: TGTGCCAGCTCACACCAGCGGGAGGGCCCGAATGAGCAGTTCTTC. Protein: CASSHQREGPNEQFF.

The J gene is TRBJ1-6, the V gene TRBV19; 7 bases fit TRBD1. The trim removed 6 bases at V and 5 bases at J, leaving 4 bases unmatched. This CDR3 comprises 14 residues. Per germline, CDR1 LNHDA and CDR2 SQIVND (reference sequence). CDR3 protein: CASRGTANNSPLHF. In DNA form, the CDR3 reads TGTGCCAGTAGGGGGACAGCTAATAATTCACCCCTCCACTTT.

There are a few counts of this clone. CDR3 loop: CASSYPLGTGGIDQPQHF. Here the CDR3 DNA reads TGTGCCAGCAGTTACCCTCTCGGTACAGGGGGCATCGATCAGCCCCAGCATTTT. J is TRBJ1-5 and V is TRBV6-2 or TRBV6-3; 9 bases align to TRBD1. The CDR3 is made up of 18 amino acids. Trimming cost V 2 bases and J 5 bases; bases outside gene matches: 13. Looked up from germline, CDR1 is MNHEY and CDR2 is SVGEGT.

The chain links TRBV20-1 to TRBJ2-7; D gene ambiguous. CDR1 and CDR2 (germline): DFQATT, SNEGSKA (reference sequence). The CDR3 runs to 11 residues. Between the trimmed V and J ends, which lost 6 bases and 2 bases, there was a span of 8 bases. CDR3 bases: TGCAGTGCGATCAGTCCCTACGAGCAGTACTTC. It yields the protein CSAISPYEQYF.

This clone was detected only once. DNA of the CDR3: TGTGCCAGCAGCTATCGGTCTAGCGGGAGTCAAGATGAGCAGTTCTTC. It translates to CASSYRSSGSQDEQFF. The chain employs TRBV7-2 and TRBJ2-1; 10 nucleotides align to TRBD2. This CDR3 has 16 amino acids. The trim removed 4 bases at V and 8 bases at J, leaving 11 bases unmatched. Germline loops: CDR1 SGHTA, CDR2 FQGNSA.

The chain has TRBV28 and TRBJ1-5; D unresolved. V was cut by 4 bases and J by 3 bases, with 16 bases left in between. The CDR3 totals 16 residues. Per the germline V gene, CDR1 is MDHEN and CDR2 is SYDVKM. CDR3 in amino acids: CASSSRRGLSNQPQHF. The CDR3, as DNA: TGTGCCAGCAGTTCCCGGCGGGGTTTATCCAATCAGCCCCAGCATTTT.

V usage is TRBV19 and J usage is TRBJ2-7; tentative D call: TRBD2 (6 bases). Per germline, CDR1 LNHDA and CDR2 SQIVND (reference sequence). CDR3 size: 13 residues. Trimming removed 5 bases from V and 2 bases from J, with 10 bases in between. CDR3 region: CASSAGPAYEQYF. The CDR3 nucleotides are TGTGCCAGTAGTGCGGGACCGGCCTACGAGCAGTACTTC.

This clone is a singleton in its sample. The rearrangement joins TRBV2 to TRBJ2-7; 8 bases match TRBD2. The CDR3 spans 14 residues. The germline CDR1 and CDR2 sequences are SNHLY and FYNNEI. With V trimmed by 4 bases and J by 0 bases, 2 bases remained unmatched. In DNA, the CDR3 is TGTGCCAGCAGTGTTGGGACTAGCTCCTACGAGCAGTACTTC. Protein sequence: CASSVGTSSYEQYF.

The chain employs TRBV29-1 and TRBJ2-7, with 9 bases aligning to TRBD1. Germline V CDR1 and CDR2: SQVTM, ANQGSEA. The CDR3 contains 13 residues. The trim removed 4 bases at V and 7 bases at J, leaving 8 bases unmatched. CDR3 coding DNA: TGCAGCGTTGGGGACAGGGAGTCTAGTGAGCAGTACTTC. Amino acids: CSVGDRESSEQYF.

The chain has TRBV30 and TRBJ1-6; D is uncertain. Deletions cut 7 bases from V and 14 bases from J, with 15 bases between. CDR1 is GTSNPN, CDR2 SVGIG, per germline (reference sequence). There are 11 residues in the CDR3. The CDR3 DNA is TGTGCCTCCAAAGGGAGATTGGCCCTCCACTTT. This translates into CASKGRLALHF.

This sequence joins TRBV11-2 and TRBJ1-2; 10 bases align to TRBD1. The trim removed 5 bases at V and 4 bases at J, leaving 10 bases unmatched. CDR3 length: 16 amino acids. Per germline, CDR1 SGHAT and CDR2 FQNNGV. In nucleotides, the CDR3 is TGTGCCAGCAGCGCCGCCGGGACAGGGGTTTCCTATGGCTACACCTTC. This codes for CASSAAGTGVSYGYTF.

J is TRBJ1-6 and V is TRBV7-2; TRBD1 is a possible D gene (6 bases). V lost 5 bases and J lost 10, with 21 bases in between. In germline, CDR1 is SGHTA, CDR2 FQGNSA. The CDR3 length is 16 residues. The CDR3 DNA reads as TGTGCCAGCAGCGCACAGTCAGGGGCCAGAAGGTCACCCCTCCACTTT. Its protein is CASSAQSGARRSPLHF.

This clone came up once. The rearrangement joins TRBV7-9 to TRBJ2-2; 7 nucleotides agree with TRBD1. V gave up 6 bases and J gave up 4 bases; unmatched junction bases: 14. The CDR3 runs to 17 residues. Germline CDR1 and CDR2: SEHNR and FQNEAQ (reference sequence). The CDR3 loop is CASRQPTDRLTTGELFF. The CDR3 bases are TGTGCCAGCAGACAACCTACGGACAGGCTAACCACCGGGGAGCTGTTTTTT.

The genes are TRBV5-1 and TRBJ1-5, with unresolved D. Germline CDR1 reads SGHRS; CDR2 reads YFSETQ. The CDR3 loop spans 15 amino acids. The V end was cut by 2 bases, the J end by 1 base, with 10 bases between. The CDR3 region is CASSLLGGSNQPQHF. DNA for the CDR3: TGCGCCAGCAGCTTACTGGGAGGCAGCAATCAGCCCCAGCATTTT.

Turning to this clone: This CDR3 is also generated by other DNA sequences in the sample. The genes are TRBV5-1 and TRBJ2-5, with 7 bases identical to TRBD1. The CDR3 length is 12 residues. Germline V gene data show CDR1 as SGHRS and CDR2 as YFSETQ. J gave up 1 base and V 7 bases, and 1 base lay outside the gene matches. CDR3 sequence reads: CASGTAQETQYF. The CDR3 DNA follows: TGCGCCAGCGGGACAGCCCAAGAGACCCAGTACTTC.